The TCR beta chain described here comes from a study of Ad26.COV2.S vaccination and SARS-CoV-2 variants. In germline, CDR1 is MNHEY, CDR2 SMNVEV (reference sequence). Deletions cut 5 bases from V and 6 bases from J, with 11 bases between. This CDR3 comprises 14 residues. Generated by immunoSEQ multiplex PCR, the TCRdb table keeps only in-frame clones and is missing some. The repertoire holds roughly 180,000 clones, with roughly nine tenths as singletons. The clonotype originates from a human donor who had recovered from COVID-19. The V and J genes are TRBV27 and TRBJ1-6; no definite D call. This specimen was peripheral blood, taken after recovery from COVID-19. The CDR3 here is CASSLRAANSPLHF. In nucleotides, the CDR3 is TGTGCCAGCAGTCTCCGGGCGGCTAATTCACCCCTCCACTTT.